The 21 T cell receptor beta chains presented below share a single source sample, sequenced in a study of blood T cell repertoires in COVID-19. Assay: immunoSEQ multiplex PCR; the TCRdb copy retains only in-frame clones and omits some. The data contain 230,000 or so clones, approximately 83% of them singletons. Sequenced material: peripheral blood. The receptors originated from a man in his forties or fifties with active or convalescent COVID-19.

The chain joins TRBV18 to TRBJ1-3, with D hard to call. Trimming shortened V by 3 bases and J by 0 bases, and 15 bases separated the two germline ends. The V gene's germline CDR1 is KGHSH and CDR2 LQKENI. This CDR3 is built from 17 residues. The CDR3, as DNA: TGTGCCAGCTCACCGGAGGTCAGTCGCCTCTCTGGAAACACCATATATTTT. Translating it yields CASSPEVSRLSGNTIYF.

This clone was picked up many times. The chain recombines TRBV6-5 with TRBJ2-7; the match to TRBD1 covers 7 bases. Germline CDR1 is MNHEY and CDR2 is SVGAGI. V gave up 5 bases and J gave up 0 bases; unmatched junction bases: 4. The CDR3 runs 14 residues. The CDR3 loop reads CASSPGTASYEQYF. For the CDR3, the DNA is TGTGCCAGCAGTCCCGGGACAGCCTCCTACGAGCAGTACTTC.

The chain links TRBV6-5 to TRBJ1-1; TRBD1 aligns across 7 bases. The CDR3 loop spans 15 amino acids. Germline lookup yields CDR1 MNHEY and CDR2 SVGAGI. Trimming removed 1 base from V and 1 base from J; junction bases left unmatched: 3. The CDR3 nucleotides read TGTGCCAGCAGTTACTTTGACAGGGCGAACACTGAAGCTTTCTTT. Residues: CASSYFDRANTEAFF.

The rearrangement links TRBV3-1 (or the pseudogene TRBV3-2) to TRBJ1-6; D gene ambiguous. The ends were cut back, 3 bases at V and 10 bases at J, with 22 bases in the middle. Looked up from germline, CDR1 is LGHDT and CDR2 is YNNKEL (reference sequence). The CDR3 extends over 17 amino acids. The CDR3 coding sequence is TGTGCCAGCAGCCATACCCCGGGAGCGGCACTGTTGTCACCCCTCCACTTT. It codes for CASSHTPGAALLSPLHF.

The V and J genes are TRBV7-8 and TRBJ1-3, with 9 bases identical to TRBD1. The junction had 4 bases not matched to a gene; V was cut back by 3 bases and J by 1 base. Germline V gene sequence: CDR1 SGHVS, CDR2 FQNEAQ. The CDR3 is made up of 16 amino acids. The CDR3: CASSFMDRGSGNTIYF. CDR3 nucleotide sequence: TGTGCCAGCAGCTTCATGGACAGGGGTTCTGGAAACACCATATATTTT.

Worth noting for this clone: The sample has other DNA sequences that encode this CDR3 too. This chain joins TRBV6-4 and TRBJ2-3; 8 bases are shared with TRBD2. CDR3 size: 15 residues. Germline V gene data show CDR1 as MRHNA and CDR2 as SNTAGT. V was pared by 3 bases and J by 6 bases, with 8 bases of the junction left unmatched. The CDR3 region is CASSDSGGASDTQYF. DNA of the CDR3: TGTGCCAGCAGTGATTCCGGGGGGGCCTCGGATACGCAGTATTTT.

The rearrangement uses TRBV7-8 and TRBJ1-6; a possible D gene is TRBD1 (5 bases). The V end was cut by 4 bases, the J end by 0 bases, with 10 bases between. Germline CDR1 and CDR2: SGHVS and FQNEAQ. The CDR3 loop spans 16 amino acids. CDR3 sequence reads: CASSSQGVSYNSPLHF. In DNA, the CDR3 is TGTGCCAGCAGCTCCCAAGGGGTCTCCTATAATTCACCCCTCCACTTT.

The chain links TRBV18 to TRBJ1-4, with D unresolved. The CDR3 is made up of 16 amino acids. V gave up 6 bases and J gave up 2 bases, with 16 bases separating them. The germline V gene has CDR1 KGHSH and CDR2 LQKENI. CDR3 sequence reads: CASSETGERTNEKLFF. CDR3 coding DNA: TGTGCCAGCTCCGAAACCGGGGAACGCACTAATGAAAAACTGTTTTTT.

The chain has TRBV6-5 and TRBJ1-1; 9 bases agree with TRBD1. The CDR3 spans 14 residues. Trimming took 6 bases from V and 1 from J; bases not matched to a gene: 3. Germline loops: CDR1 MNHEY, CDR2 SVGAGI. The CDR3 DNA sequence: TGTGCCAGCAGGGGGACAGGGTGGAACACTGAAGCTTTCTTT. It yields the protein CASRGTGWNTEAFF.

The rearrangement joins TRBV7-2 to TRBJ2-1; 7 bases map to TRBD1. CDR3 length: 15 amino acids. The germline CDR1 and CDR2 sequences are SGHTA and FQGNSA. Losses at the gene ends were 3 bases for V and 2 bases for J; bases not matched to a gene: 4. The CDR3 coding sequence is TGTGCCAGCAGCTTTAGGGGGCTTCCCTACAATGAGCAGTTCTTC. Protein: CASSFRGLPYNEQFF.

The J gene is TRBJ1-1, the V gene TRBV18; TRBD1 matches 7 bases. The V and J ends lost 4 bases and 2 bases, in that order; junction bases with no gene match: 7. Per germline, CDR1 KGHSH and CDR2 LQKENI. CDR3 size: 15 residues. This CDR3 is CASSRGTDLNTEAFF. CDR3 bases: TGTGCCAGCTCACGTGGGACAGACCTTAACACTGAAGCTTTCTTT.

The rearrangement links TRBV9 to TRBJ2-5, with D perhaps matching TRBD2 (5 bases). Deletions cut 0 bases from V and 2 bases from J, with 11 bases between. Per germline, CDR1 SGDLS and CDR2 YYNGEE. This CDR3 region has 15 residues. CDR3 sequence (DNA): TGTGCCAGCAGCGTAGGGGCGGGCCAACAAGAGACCCAGTACTTC. Translated, it gives CASSVGAGQQETQYF.

The chain employs TRBV11-3 and TRBJ2-2, with 9 nucleotides matching TRBD1. The CDR3 extends over 15 amino acids. After removal of 5 bases from V and 5 bases from J, the junction contained 6 bases not matched to a gene. Germline V gene lookup returns CDR1 SGHNT and CDR2 YENEEA. Written as DNA, the CDR3 is TGTGCCAGCAGCCCGGGACAGGGTGGGACCGGGGAGCTGTTTTTT. As protein: CASSPGQGGTGELFF. Full variable domain (missing parts from reference TRBV11-3 and TRBJ2-2): EAGVVQSPRYKIIEKKQPVAFWCNPISGHNTLYWYLQNLGQGPELLIRYENEEAVDDSQLPKDRFSAERLKGVDSTLKIQPAELGDSAVYLCASSPGQGGTGELFFGEGSRLTVL.

The rearrangement joins TRBV3-1 (or the pseudogene TRBV3-2) to TRBJ1-2, with D possibly matching TRBD1 (6 bases). The V end was cut by 8 bases, the J end by 6 bases, with 19 bases between. Per the germline V gene, CDR1 is LGHDT and CDR2 is YNNKEL (reference sequence). CDR3 length: 14 residues. The CDR3 spells CASARGQHRDGYTF. For the CDR3, the DNA is TGTGCCAGCGCGAGAGGACAGCACAGGGATGGCTACACCTTC.

The V and J genes are TRBV6-7 and TRBJ2-3, with 10 bases fitting TRBD2. TRBV6-7 is classed as an ORF, of uncertain function. The CDR3 totals 16 residues. V gave up 4 bases and J gave up 4 bases; unmatched junction bases: 8. CDR3 nucleotides: TGTGCCAGCAGTTTGACCGGGACTAGCGTTCCAGATACGCAGTATTTT. It yields the protein CASSLTGTSVPDTQYF.

This chain joins TRBV5-1 and TRBJ1-1, with 7 bases matching TRBD1. The length of the CDR3 is 13 residues. The V and J ends lost 0 bases and 10 bases, in that order; junction bases with no gene match: 6. Germline assignment: CDR1 SGHRS and CDR2 YFSETQ. The CDR3, as DNA: TGCGCCAGCAGCTTGGCTACAGGGGCTGGAGCTTTCTTT. This sequence encodes CASSLATGAGAFF.

This clone was observed once. V is TRBV20-1 and J is TRBJ2-3, with 9 positions matching TRBD2. This CDR3 contains 15 residues. Germline loops: CDR1 DFQATT, CDR2 SNEGSKA (reference sequence). The junction had 8 bases not matched to a gene; V was cut back by 3 bases and J by 4 bases. CDR3 sequence: CSASSRGGLADTQYF. The CDR3 DNA follows: TGCAGTGCTAGTTCGCGGGGGGGCCTCGCAGATACGCAGTATTTT.

V and J are TRBV18 and TRBJ1-2; tentative D call: TRBD1 (6 bases). Trimming took 0 bases from V and 9 from J, leaving 17 bases between them. Germline V gene sequence: CDR1 KGHSH, CDR2 LQKENI. The CDR3 has 15 amino acids. The CDR3 spells CASSPPRDTLRSYTF. The DNA of the CDR3 is TGTGCCAGCTCACCACCGAGGGACACCCTTAGGAGCTACACCTTC.

In this sample, this clone turned up a few times. The chain joins TRBV28 to TRBJ1-4, with 7 bases fitting TRBD1. Germline CDR1 MDHEN, CDR2 SYDVKM. V dropped 6 bases and J dropped 7; count of bases not matched to a gene: 8. This CDR3 comprises 14 residues. The CDR3 sequence: CASSPRQGGEKLFF. CDR3 sequence (DNA): TGTGCCAGCAGCCCACGACAGGGCGGTGAAAAACTGTTTTTT.

This clone was seen a few times. The genes are TRBV7-9 and TRBJ1-6; D is unclear. There are 14 residues in the CDR3. The germline CDR1 and CDR2 sequences are SEHNR and FQNEAQ (reference sequence). Trimming stripped 1 base from V and 5 bases from J, with 6 bases between. Here the CDR3 DNA reads TGTGCCAGCAGCTTAGTAGCTGATAATTCACCCCTCCACTTT. Translation: CASSLVADNSPLHF.

This clone was seen a single time. The V call is TRBV3-1 (or the pseudogene TRBV3-2), the J call TRBJ1-2; D call uncertain. With 4 bases removed from V and 8 bases from J, the gap between germline ends came to 8 bases. Germline CDR1 LGHDT, CDR2 YNNKEL (reference sequence). The CDR3 is 11 residues long. The CDR3 is CASSPGAGYTF. CDR3 nucleotide sequence: TGTGCCAGCAGCCCGGGTGCGGGCTACACCTTC.